The following is a T cell receptor (beta chain) sequence with its context. Antigen specificity is unknown. This sample is drawn from a study of T cell repertoires in cytomegalovirus infection. The CDR3 spans 15 residues. The V and J ends lost 0 bases and 6 bases respectively, with 14 bases between them. TCRdb used MiXCR to reprocess the reads, holding one entry per CDR3 protein. The table lists hundreds of thousands of distinct CDR3 sequences, approximately 32% of them singletons. Overall study results and limits: There were carriers of CMV plus the relevant HLA, and cumulative public TCR beta family frequency identified them.

Here the sequenced sample was cultured PBMCs, taken from culture after CMV antigen stimulation. The chain uses TRBV12-3 or TRBV12-4 and TRBJ1-2; no clear D gene. The clonotype originates from a human donor in good health (CMV status not recorded). Some clones in this sample may be carry-over from other donors' samples. CDR3 amino acids: CASSLALPSLDGYTF. The CDR3 DNA is TGTGCCAGCAGTTTAGCGCTTCCCAGTCTGGATGGCTACACCTTC.